One sample yielded the 17 T cell receptor beta chains listed below, sequenced in a study of blood T cell repertoires in COVID-19 (TCRdb year 2020). Libraries were constructed by the immunoSEQ multiplex PCR assay. In TCRdb, the immuneACCESS table is reduced to in-frame sequences with V and J assigned. These tables do not hold every clone; where another copy was compared, an unresolved V gene accounts for under half, and the others remain unexplained. The sample records 150,000 to 200,000 clones, 80% to 90% of which are singletons. Of the sample, approximately 10% is held by the ten largest clones. The sequenced sample was peripheral blood. The receptors derive from a human donor with active or convalescent COVID-19. The donor label of this sample is uncertain.

The chain couples TRBV4-3 to TRBJ2-2, with D perhaps TRBD1 (6 bases). Trimming cost V 0 bases and J 4 bases, with 15 bases left between them. CDR3 length: 17 amino acids. Looked up from germline, CDR1 is LGHNA and CDR2 is YSLEER. The CDR3 DNA sequence: TGCGCCAGCAGCCAAGAGAGTAGGGGGAGAGCCACCGGGGAGCTGTTTTTT. This codes for CASSQESRGRATGELFF.

The rearrangement links TRBV28 to TRBJ2-7; TRBD2 aligns across 8 bases. Germline V CDR1 and CDR2: MDHEN, SYDVKM. The length of the CDR3 is 13 residues. After removal of 9 bases from V and 3 bases from J, the junction contained 7 bases not matched to a gene. The CDR3 sequence is CASASGQHYEQYF. The CDR3, as DNA: TGTGCCAGTGCTAGCGGGCAACACTACGAGCAGTACTTC.

This clone has ten or more counts. The rearrangement links TRBV6-6 to TRBJ2-7, with 13 bases matching TRBD2. With V trimmed by 5 bases and J by 5 bases, 0 bases remained unmatched. CDR1 MNHNY and CDR2 SVGAGI come from the germline V gene (reference sequence). The CDR3 sequence is 13 residues long. The CDR3: CASSGLAGDEQYF. The CDR3 coding sequence is TGTGCCAGCAGTGGACTAGCGGGAGACGAGCAGTACTTC.

The chain uses TRBV19 and TRBJ1-1; 9 nucleotides agree with TRBD1. The CDR3 is 12 residues long. Losses at the gene ends were 5 bases for V and 11 bases for J; bases not matched to a gene: 6. CDR1 and CDR2 (germline): LNHDA, SQIVND (reference sequence). The CDR3 sequence: CASSSTGGMAFF. The CDR3 nucleotides are TGTGCCAGTAGTTCGACAGGGGGTATGGCTTTCTTT.

The genes are TRBV18 and TRBJ1-5; 11 bases map to TRBD1. The CDR3 runs 15 residues. With 2 bases clipped from V and 5 bases from J, the junction kept 2 bases outside the gene matches. Germline V gives CDR1 KGHSH, CDR2 LQKENI. Written as DNA, the CDR3 is TGTGCCAGCTCACCAGGACAGGGGGCGTATCAGCCCCAGCATTTT. Translating it yields CASSPGQGAYQPQHF.

The chain carries TRBV7-3 and TRBJ1-2; D is ambiguous. This CDR3 comprises 19 residues. CDR1 SGHTA and CDR2 FQGTGA come from the germline V gene. V lost 0 bases to trimming and J lost 1 base, with 21 bases between them. Here the CDR3 DNA reads TGTGCCAGCAGCTTAACTGGAGCGACTTCGGCAGCCGATAACTATGGCTACACCTTC. The encoded protein is CASSLTGATSAADNYGYTF.

This clone was recorded once. The chain links TRBV9 to TRBJ2-3; TRBD2 matches 8 bases. In germline, CDR1 is SGDLS, CDR2 YYNGEE. V dropped 6 bases and J dropped 2; count of bases not matched to a gene: 8. This CDR3 is built from 15 residues. The DNA of the CDR3 is TGTGCCAGCACCCTTGGCGGGGGGCCCACAGATACGCAGTATTTT. Translating it yields CASTLGGGPTDTQYF.

The chain combines TRBV15 with TRBJ2-3; the D gene is possibly TRBD2 (6 bases). CDR1 LNHNV and CDR2 YYDKDF come from the germline V gene (reference sequence). The CDR3 totals 14 residues. The V and J ends lost 1 base and 7 bases respectively, with 12 bases between them. As DNA, the CDR3 is TGTGCCACCAGCAGAGTGCTGGGGACTTATACGCAGTATTTT. It translates to CATSRVLGTYTQYF.

V and J are TRBV7-8 and TRBJ2-2; 8 nucleotides agree with TRBD2. The CDR3 has 14 amino acids. V trimming: 2 bases; J trimming: 4 bases; junction bases outside the gene matches: 0. Germline V gene sequence: CDR1 SGHVS, CDR2 FQNEAQ. The CDR3 DNA reads TGTGCCAGCAGCTTACGGGGGGGCACCGGGGAGCTGTTTTTT. As protein: CASSLRGGTGELFF.

The chain uses TRBV15 and TRBJ2-7; TRBD1 matches 9 bases. This CDR3 has 18 amino acids. V dropped 0 bases and J dropped 2; count of bases not matched to a gene: 11. The germline CDR1 and CDR2 sequences are LNHNV and YYDKDF (reference sequence). The CDR3 protein is CATSRDRRTGVKAYEQYF. As DNA, the CDR3 is TGTGCCACCAGCAGAGATCGCAGGACAGGGGTGAAGGCCTACGAGCAGTACTTC.

This chain links TRBV19 with TRBJ2-7; 8 bases agree with TRBD2. Trimming removed 3 bases from V and 4 bases from J; junction bases left unmatched: 11. CDR1 and CDR2 from the germline V gene are LNHDA and SQIVND (reference sequence). The CDR3 covers 16 residues. CDR3 amino acids: CASSIPGSSGQYEQYF. The CDR3 DNA is TGTGCCAGTAGTATCCCGGGTTCTAGCGGGCAGTACGAGCAGTACTTC.

The rearrangement uses TRBV3-1 (or the pseudogene TRBV3-2) and TRBJ2-7; 8 positions match TRBD1. Germline V gene lookup returns CDR1 LGHDT and CDR2 YNNKEL (reference sequence). The ends lost 3 bases at V and 3 bases at J; junction bases unmatched: 7. The CDR3 has 15 amino acids. CDR3 coding DNA: TGTGCCAGCAGCCATAACGGACAGGGAGACTACGAGCAGTACTTC. Translation gives CASSHNGQGDYEQYF.

This clone came up a few times. This sequence joins TRBV7-9 and TRBJ2-1, with TRBD2 identical over 14 bases. Germline CDR1 and CDR2: SEHNR and FQNEAQ (reference sequence). The V gene end was trimmed by 5 bases and the J gene end by 10 bases; junction bases not matched to a gene: 7. The CDR3 runs to 15 residues. The CDR3 DNA sequence: TGTGCCAGCAGCCCCCAGGGACTAGCGGGAGAAGAGCAGTTCTTC. This sequence encodes CASSPQGLAGEEQFF.

This clone was seen a few times. This chain connects TRBV6-5 to TRBJ2-3; TRBD2 agrees at 13 bases. CDR3 length: 14 amino acids. Trimming removed 6 bases from V and 6 bases from J; junction bases left unmatched: 3. Germline V gene lookup returns CDR1 MNHEY and CDR2 SVGAGI. The CDR3 sequence is CASRVLAGGDTQYF. The DNA for the CDR3 is TGTGCCAGCAGGGTACTAGCGGGAGGGGATACGCAGTATTTT.

V and J are TRBV4-1 and TRBJ2-1; 12 bases are a match to TRBD2. The junction had 5 bases not matched to a gene; V was cut back by 3 bases and J by 8 bases. CDR1 is MGHRA, CDR2 YSYEKL, per germline. The CDR3 runs to 15 residues. Here the CDR3 reads CASSQLAGGLDEQFF. CDR3 nucleotide sequence: TGCGCCAGCAGCCAGCTAGCGGGGGGGTTGGATGAGCAGTTCTTC.

The chain has TRBV7-9 and TRBJ2-5, with TRBD1 matching 7 bases. The germline V gene has CDR1 SEHNR and CDR2 FQNEAQ (reference sequence). There are 13 residues in the CDR3. V shed 1 base, J shed 6 bases, and the junction held 2 bases outside the gene matches. DNA for the CDR3: TGTGCCAGCAGCTTAGTGAGGGGGCAGACCCAGTACTTC. This gives the protein CASSLVRGQTQYF.

J is TRBJ1-2 and V is TRBV29-1, with D maybe TRBD1 (6 bases). The germline V gene has CDR1 SQVTM and CDR2 ANQGSEA. This CDR3 contains 13 residues. V was shortened by 7 bases and J by 4 bases, with 16 bases between the two germline ends. In DNA form, the CDR3 reads TGCAGCGCCTCACAGGGTCCGGGCTATGGCTACACCTTC. Translation gives CSASQGPGYGYTF.